Detailed here is one TCR beta chain. No antigen is known for it. These data originate in a study of graft-versus-host responses after intestinal transplantation. Broader study findings: Marrow from the recipient contained GvH clones, some of which had appeared first in ileum or blood.

Trimming took off 3 bases at V and 1 base at J, with 12 bases between the two ends. Germline V lookup: CDR1 MDHEN, CDR2 SYDVKM. This CDR3 region has 15 residues. Measured with immunoSEQ multiplex PCR; TCRdb has only the in-frame clones, and not every one. Altogether tens of thousands of clones are present, 90% being singletons, with the ten largest covering less than 2%. The V gene is TRBV28, the J gene TRBJ1-2, with a weak D call TRBD1 (6 bases). This specimen was unstimulated CD8+ T cells sorted from spleen or lymph node cells, taken before transplant. This receptor was identified in a human donor who was the organ donor for an intestinal transplant. The CDR3 loop is CASSFGQGINYGYTF. CDR3 sequence (DNA): TGTGCCAGCAGTTTCGGGCAGGGGATTAACTATGGCTACACCTTC.